These 25 T cell receptor beta chains were sequenced from one sample in a study of identical twins. TCRdb itself ran the 5' RACE reads through MiXCR, one entry per CDR3 protein. The sample consists of 460,000 or so distinct CDR3 sequences, 14% of them appearing once. These data were likewise used in another study, on yellow fever vaccine responses in identical twins.

Sequenced sample: CD4+ T cells sorted from blood. The receptors were gathered from a woman in her late teens or twenties in good health.

The rearrangement uses TRBV3-1 and TRBJ2-3, with 11 nucleotides matching TRBD2. The CDR3 has 17 amino acids. The J segment lost 2 bases and the V segment lost 1 base, leaving 5 bases of the junction unmatched. Germline V gene sequence: CDR1 LGHDT, CDR2 YNNKEL (reference sequence). CDR3 bases: TGTGCCAGCAGCCAAGGTACACTAGCGGGGGCCACAGATACGCAGTATTTT. Translating it yields CASSQGTLAGATDTQYF.

This clonotype was observed a few times. The chain couples TRBV7-9 to TRBJ2-4; 7 bases map to TRBD1. Trimming took 1 base from V and 0 from J; bases not matched to a gene: 0. The CDR3 sequence is 15 residues long. The germline gives CDR1 SEHNR, CDR2 FQNEAQ (reference sequence). The CDR3 sequence: CASSLGDRAKNIQYF. CDR3 DNA: TGTGCCAGCAGCTTAGGGGACAGAGCCAAAAACATTCAGTACTTC.

The chain couples TRBV7-9 to TRBJ1-2; 7 bases match TRBD1. The J segment lost 0 bases and the V segment lost 6 bases, leaving 7 bases of the junction unmatched. Per the germline V gene, CDR1 is SEHNR and CDR2 is FQNEAQ (reference sequence). The CDR3 has 15 residues. The CDR3, as DNA: TGTGCCAGCAGAAAAACAGGGGTCTCTAACTATGGCTACACCTTC. Amino acids: CASRKTGVSNYGYTF.

This clonotype was counted ten times or more. The rearrangement joins TRBV7-2 to TRBJ1-2; D is possibly TRBD1 (5 bases). The CDR3 covers 14 residues. Germline CDR1 and CDR2: SGHTA and FQGNSA. Trimming shortened V by 2 bases and J by 8 bases, and 15 bases separated the two germline ends. This CDR3 is CASSLTGGSWGYTF. CDR3 sequence (DNA): TGTGCCAGCAGCTTAACGGGGGGGTCGTGGGGCTACACCTTC.

This clonotype was detected many times. One end of the junction varies from germline; a read error may be responsible. The rearrangement links TRBV7-2 to TRBJ2-7; either TRBD1 or TRBD2 may supply D (5 bases each). The length of the CDR3 is 13 residues. Germline CDR1 is SGHTA and CDR2 is FQGNSA. CDR3 DNA: TGCGCCAGCAGCCGGGACGGCACCTACGAGCAGTACTTC. Its protein is CASSRDGTYEQYF.

This sequence joins TRBV4-1 and TRBJ2-2; 9 nucleotides align to TRBD2. Germline-derived CDR1 and CDR2 are MGHRA and YSYEKL. Germline trimming cut 4 bases from V and 3 bases from J; bases unmatched to any gene: 3. This CDR3 has 15 amino acids. The CDR3 bases are TGCGCCAGCAGCCGGGCGGGGGGGGACACCGGGGAGCTGTTTTTT. Protein sequence: CASSRAGGDTGELFF.

The chain has TRBV6-1 and TRBJ2-5; D is unclear. The CDR3 is 11 residues long. With 8 bases removed from V and 4 bases from J, the gap between germline ends came to 8 bases. The germline V gene encodes CDR1 MNHNS and CDR2 SASEGT. CDR3 nucleotides: TGTGCCAGCGATGAACGAGAGACCCAGTACTTC. Its protein product is CASDERETQYF.

This clonotype came up a few times. This chain links TRBV5-1 with TRBJ2-7, with 8 bases lining up with TRBD2. The trim removed 3 bases at V and 6 bases at J, leaving 11 bases unmatched. The CDR3 length is 15 residues. Germline V gives CDR1 SGHRS, CDR2 YFSETQ. CDR3 sequence: CASSSRTNLAGEQYF. Written as DNA, the CDR3 is TGCGCCAGCAGCTCCCGTACTAACCTAGCGGGCGAGCAGTACTTC.

This clonotype was observed a handful of times. V usage is TRBV6-1 and J usage is TRBJ1-1; D call uncertain. The CDR3 has 14 amino acids. The V gene lost 7 bases and the J gene lost 0 bases, with 12 bases spanning the gap. Germline V gene sequence: CDR1 MNHNS, CDR2 SASEGT. The CDR3 bases are TGTGCCAGCAACGCCCAGGCTCTGAACACTGAAGCTTTCTTT. Translated: CASNAQALNTEAFF.

This clonotype was seen more than once but under ten times. The V gene is TRBV5-1, the J gene TRBJ2-5; 8 bases fit TRBD2. CDR3 length equals 16 residues. J was trimmed by 6 bases and V by 4 bases; bases with no gene match: 14. The germline V gene encodes CDR1 SGHRS and CDR2 YFSETQ. The chain's CDR3 is CASSPPGLEGGKTQYF. As DNA, the CDR3 is TGCGCCAGCAGCCCTCCGGGACTAGAAGGGGGAAAGACCCAGTACTTC.

The chain carries TRBV25-1 and TRBJ2-5, with a weak D call TRBD1 (5 bases). Trimming removed 2 bases at V and 5 bases at J, with 15 bases between. CDR3 length: 15 amino acids. CDR1 and CDR2 (germline): MGHDK, SYGVNS. CDR3 coding DNA: TGTGCCAGCAGTGAAGTTAGGGGTTCCTTTGAGACCCAGTACTTC. It translates to CASSEVRGSFETQYF.

This clonotype was picked up a small number of times. The rearrangement uses TRBV29-1 and TRBJ1-1; D is uncertain. V was pared by 4 bases and J by 0 bases, with 12 bases between. This CDR3 region has 14 residues. Germline CDR1 SQVTM, CDR2 ANQGSEA. CDR3 amino acids: CSVGRLDMNTEAFF. The DNA of the CDR3 is TGCAGCGTTGGCAGACTAGATATGAACACTGAAGCTTTCTTT.

Here the CDR3 reads CSASQIIAGLQNEQFF. The DNA for the CDR3 is TGCAGTGCTAGCCAGATAATCGCGGGACTCCAAAATGAGCAGTTCTTC. The rearrangement uses TRBV20-1 and TRBJ2-1; D may be TRBD2 (6 bases). Looked up from germline, CDR1 is DFQATT and CDR2 is SNEGSKA (reference sequence). This CDR3 is built from 16 residues. Trimming removed 3 bases at V and 7 bases at J, with 22 bases between.

The V gene is TRBV20-1, the J gene TRBJ2-1; D could derive from TRBD1 or TRBD2 (6 bases each). The CDR3 is made up of 17 amino acids. Per germline, CDR1 DFQATT and CDR2 SNEGSKA (reference sequence). V was clipped by 6 bases and J by 6 bases, with 27 bases between them. The CDR3 nucleotides read TGCAGTGCCCAGATCCCCCCCCCGGGGGCCCGGCGCAATGAGCAGTTCTTC. This gives the protein CSAQIPPPGARRNEQFF.

This clonotype was observed a few times. The chain links TRBV5-1 to TRBJ2-4; D may be TRBD1 (5 bases). Trimming took off 2 bases at V and 0 bases at J, with 21 bases between the two ends. Germline V gives CDR1 SGHRS, CDR2 YFSETQ. The CDR3 length is 19 residues. CDR3 nucleotides: TGCGCCAGCAGCTTAAAGGGGTCAGGTAGCCTTGGAGCCAAAAACATTCAGTACTTC. Translation gives CASSLKGSGSLGAKNIQYF.

The gene calls are TRBV7-2 and TRBJ2-5; 13 positions agree with TRBD2. The CDR3 has 17 residues. From germline, CDR1 is SGHTA and CDR2 FQGNSA. Trimming took 5 bases from V and 1 from J; bases not matched to a gene: 7. CDR3 DNA: TGTGCCAGCAGCACCGGGCGACTAGCGGGAGGCCAAGAGACCCAGTACTTC. It specifies CASSTGRLAGGQETQYF.

The table lists this clonotype with a few counts. This chain connects TRBV7-9 to TRBJ2-3, with 11 positions matching TRBD1. The CDR3 covers 15 residues. The V gene end was trimmed by 5 bases and the J gene end by 6 bases; junction bases not matched to a gene: 7. Germline CDR1 is SEHNR and CDR2 is FQNEAQ (reference sequence). CDR3 nucleotides: TGTGCCAGCAGCGACCGGACAGGGGGCGCGGATACGCAGTATTTT. This translates into CASSDRTGGADTQYF.

CDR3 sequence (DNA): TGTGCCAGCAGCTTTCTCCTAGCCCCAAGTACAGGGGCTGGCTACACCTTC. It codes for CASSFLLAPSTGAGYTF. The chain joins TRBV7-9 to TRBJ1-2; TRBD1 matches 7 bases. The CDR3 has 17 residues. Germline V lookup: CDR1 SEHNR, CDR2 FQNEAQ (reference sequence). V shed 3 bases, J shed 7 bases, and the junction held 17 bases outside the gene matches.

The V call is TRBV19, the J call TRBJ2-7, with 7 bases that match TRBD2. The V segment lost 3 bases and the J segment 2 bases; nucleotides outside the gene matches: 7. This CDR3 contains 15 residues. Germline V gives CDR1 LNHDA, CDR2 SQIVND (reference sequence). The CDR3 DNA is TGTGCCAGTAGTATCGGGGAGGGAGCTACCTACGAGCAGTACTTC. It specifies CASSIGEGATYEQYF.

DNA of the CDR3: TGTGCCAGCAGCGTAGCTAGCGGGGTGGCCTACGAGCAGTACTTC. It codes for CASSVASGVAYEQYF. This chain uses TRBV9 with TRBJ2-7, with TRBD2 matching 9 bases. In germline, CDR1 is SGDLS, CDR2 YYNGEE. The trim removed 0 bases at V and 2 bases at J, leaving 3 bases unmatched. The CDR3 loop spans 15 amino acids. Drawing the rest from reference TRBV9 and TRBJ2-7, the complete variable domain is DSGVTQTPKHLITATGQRVTLRCSPRSGDLSVYWYQQSLDQGLQFLIQYYNGEERAKGNILERFSAQQFPDLHSELNLSSLELGDSALYFCASSVASGVAYEQYFGPGTRLTVT.

This clonotype was seen a few times. The rearrangement uses TRBV15 and TRBJ2-7, with 10 bases lining up with TRBD1. With V trimmed by 1 base and J by 3 bases, 3 bases remained unmatched. Per germline, CDR1 LNHNV and CDR2 YYDKDF (reference sequence). The CDR3 extends over 15 amino acids. The CDR3 sequence: CATSRGTGGRYEQYF. In DNA, the CDR3 is TGTGCCACCAGCAGAGGGACAGGGGGTCGCTACGAGCAGTACTTC.

This clonotype was seen only a few times. The chain recombines TRBV28 with TRBJ1-5; 8 bases agree with TRBD1. Germline loops: CDR1 MDHEN, CDR2 SYDVKM. This CDR3 is 15 amino acids long. The ends lost 5 bases at V and 6 bases at J; junction bases unmatched: 9. In DNA, the CDR3 is TGTGCCAGCAGTGCGAGACAGGGGCTAAGTCAGCCCCAGCATTTT. Encoded protein: CASSARQGLSQPQHF.

A few counts support this clonotype. The DNA for the CDR3 is TGCGCCAGCAGCCAAGGAGCGTCTCCCACGGGGGAGCAGTACTTC. The encoded protein is CASSQGASPTGEQYF. The J gene is TRBJ2-7, the V gene TRBV4-3; TRBD2 is a possible D gene (5 bases). Germline-derived CDR1 and CDR2 are LGHNA and YSLEER. The CDR3 runs to 15 residues. V shed 1 base and J shed 7 bases, with 17 bases lying between them.

The sample holds a few counts of this clonotype. The rearrangement links TRBV20-1 to TRBJ2-3; the match to TRBD1 covers 9 bases. Per the germline V gene, CDR1 is DFQATT and CDR2 is SNEGSKA (reference sequence). V gave up 6 bases and J gave up 1 base; unmatched junction bases: 8. The CDR3 spans 15 residues. The CDR3 loop reads CSAPHRGLGTDTQYF. CDR3 sequence (DNA): TGCAGTGCCCCACACAGGGGGCTCGGCACAGATACGCAGTATTTT.

The V and J genes are TRBV29-1 and TRBJ2-2; 8 bases map to TRBD2. The length of the CDR3 is 14 residues. The J segment lost 4 bases and the V segment lost 5 bases, leaving 6 bases of the junction unmatched. Germline V gives CDR1 SQVTM, CDR2 ANQGSEA. CDR3 sequence reads: CSVSGGLSTGELFF. DNA of the CDR3: TGCAGCGTTTCGGGAGGGTTGAGCACCGGGGAGCTGTTTTTT.